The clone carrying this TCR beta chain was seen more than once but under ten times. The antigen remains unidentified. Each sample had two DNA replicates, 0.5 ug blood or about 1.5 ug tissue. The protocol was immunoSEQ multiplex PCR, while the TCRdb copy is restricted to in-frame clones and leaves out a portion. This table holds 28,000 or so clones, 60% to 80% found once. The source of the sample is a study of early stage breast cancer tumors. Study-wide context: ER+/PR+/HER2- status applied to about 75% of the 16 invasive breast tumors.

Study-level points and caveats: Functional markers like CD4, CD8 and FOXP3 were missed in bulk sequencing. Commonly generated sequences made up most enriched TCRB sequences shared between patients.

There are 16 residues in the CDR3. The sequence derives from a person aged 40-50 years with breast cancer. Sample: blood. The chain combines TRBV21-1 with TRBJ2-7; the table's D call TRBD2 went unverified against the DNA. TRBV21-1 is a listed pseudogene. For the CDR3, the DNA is TGTGCCAGCAGCAAGGGACTAGGGACGGAGGGCTACGAGCAGTACTTC. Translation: CASSKGLGTEGYEQYF.